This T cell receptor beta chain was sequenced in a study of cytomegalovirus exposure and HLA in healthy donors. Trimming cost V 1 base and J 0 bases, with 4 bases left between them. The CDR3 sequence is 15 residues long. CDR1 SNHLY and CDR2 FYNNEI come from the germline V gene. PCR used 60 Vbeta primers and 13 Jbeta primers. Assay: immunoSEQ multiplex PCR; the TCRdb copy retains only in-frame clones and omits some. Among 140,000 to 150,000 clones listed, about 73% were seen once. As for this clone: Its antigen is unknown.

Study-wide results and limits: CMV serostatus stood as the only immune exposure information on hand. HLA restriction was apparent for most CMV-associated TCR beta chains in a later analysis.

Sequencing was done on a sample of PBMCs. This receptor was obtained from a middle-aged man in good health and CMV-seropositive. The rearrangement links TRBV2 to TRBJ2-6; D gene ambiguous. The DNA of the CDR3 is TGTGCCAGCAGTGAAGGACTCTCTGGGGCCAACGTCCTGACTTTC. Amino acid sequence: CASSEGLSGANVLTF.